Sequencing of this TCR beta chain was carried out in a study of blood T cell repertoires in COVID-19. Study-wide context: Sites in the United States, Italy and Spain provided acute and convalescent COVID-19 samples. In each case, the material was cDNA or gDNA derived from T cells, B-cell-depleted T cells, or PBMCs.

Methods used by the authors: Reference gene primer amplification gave nucleated cell count estimates. Repertoires were generated with immunoSEQ multiplex PCR, while TCRdb's copy carries only in-frame clones and drops some. The V and J calls and clone size were taken over from that table, and D and trimming were inferred from the DNA. The sample lists over 130,000 clones, around three quarters occurring once. CDR3 length: 13 residues. V gave up 1 base and J gave up 8 bases, with 9 bases separating them. The germline V gene has CDR1 GTSNPN and CDR2 SVGIG (reference sequence). This clonotype was obtained from a man between 45 and 60 years old with acute or convalescent COVID-19. The material sequenced was peripheral blood. V gene TRBV30 combines with J gene TRBJ1-6; D not certain. The CDR3 coding sequence is TGTGCCTGGAGTGGAGGGAAGGATTCACCCCTCCACTTT. It specifies CAWSGGKDSPLHF.